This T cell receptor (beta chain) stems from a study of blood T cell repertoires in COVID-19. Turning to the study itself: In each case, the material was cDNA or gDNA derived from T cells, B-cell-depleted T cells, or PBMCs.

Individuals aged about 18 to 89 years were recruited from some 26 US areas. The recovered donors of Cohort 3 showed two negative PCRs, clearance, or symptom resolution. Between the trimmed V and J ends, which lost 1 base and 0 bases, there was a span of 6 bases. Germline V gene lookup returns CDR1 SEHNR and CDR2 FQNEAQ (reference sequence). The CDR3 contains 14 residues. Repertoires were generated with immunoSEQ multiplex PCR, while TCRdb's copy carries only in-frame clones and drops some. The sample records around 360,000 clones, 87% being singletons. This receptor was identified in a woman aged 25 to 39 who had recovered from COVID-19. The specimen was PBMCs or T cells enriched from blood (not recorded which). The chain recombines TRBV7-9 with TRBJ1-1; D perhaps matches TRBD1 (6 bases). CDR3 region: CASSLGDMNTEAFF. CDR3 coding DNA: TGTGCCAGCAGCTTAGGGGACATGAACACTGAAGCTTTCTTT.